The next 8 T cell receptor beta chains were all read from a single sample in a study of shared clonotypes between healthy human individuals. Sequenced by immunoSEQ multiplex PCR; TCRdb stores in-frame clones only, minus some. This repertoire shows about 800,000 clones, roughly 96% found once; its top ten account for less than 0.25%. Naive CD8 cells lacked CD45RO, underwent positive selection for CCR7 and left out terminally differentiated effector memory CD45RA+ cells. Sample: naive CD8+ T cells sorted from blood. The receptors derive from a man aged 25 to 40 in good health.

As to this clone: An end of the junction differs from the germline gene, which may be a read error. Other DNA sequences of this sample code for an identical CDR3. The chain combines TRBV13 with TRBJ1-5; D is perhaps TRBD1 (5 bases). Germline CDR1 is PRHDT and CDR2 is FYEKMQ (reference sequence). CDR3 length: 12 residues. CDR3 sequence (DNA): TGTGCCAGCAGCCTAGGGGACCAGCCCCAGCATTTT. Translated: CASSLGDQPQHF.

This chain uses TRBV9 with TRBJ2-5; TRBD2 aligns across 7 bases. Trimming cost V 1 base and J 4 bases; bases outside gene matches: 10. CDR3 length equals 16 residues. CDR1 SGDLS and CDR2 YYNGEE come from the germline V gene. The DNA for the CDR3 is TGTGCCAGCAGCGTAATAGGTCTAGCGGATAGAGAGACCCAGTACTTC. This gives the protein CASSVIGLADRETQYF.

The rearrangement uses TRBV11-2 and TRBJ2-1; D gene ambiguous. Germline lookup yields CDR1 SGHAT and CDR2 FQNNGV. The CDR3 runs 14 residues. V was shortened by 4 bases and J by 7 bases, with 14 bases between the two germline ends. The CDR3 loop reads CASSSPRWGNEQFF. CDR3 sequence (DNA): TGTGCCAGCAGCTCCCCCCGGTGGGGAAATGAGCAGTTCTTC.

The chain's CDR3 is CATSRVLDYEQYF. In DNA, the CDR3 is TGTGCCACCAGCAGAGTATTAGACTACGAGCAGTACTTC. This rearrangement joins TRBV15 to TRBJ2-7; D gene ambiguous. This CDR3 contains 13 residues. The V gene lost 1 base and the J gene lost 3 bases, with 7 bases spanning the gap. Germline values: CDR1 LNHNV, CDR2 YYDKDF (reference sequence).

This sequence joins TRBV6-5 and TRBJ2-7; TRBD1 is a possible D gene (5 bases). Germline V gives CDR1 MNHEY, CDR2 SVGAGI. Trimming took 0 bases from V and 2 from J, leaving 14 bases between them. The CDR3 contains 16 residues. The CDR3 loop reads CASSYSGHSRTYEQYF. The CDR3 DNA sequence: TGTGCCAGCAGTTACTCGGGGCACTCCAGGACCTACGAGCAGTACTTC.

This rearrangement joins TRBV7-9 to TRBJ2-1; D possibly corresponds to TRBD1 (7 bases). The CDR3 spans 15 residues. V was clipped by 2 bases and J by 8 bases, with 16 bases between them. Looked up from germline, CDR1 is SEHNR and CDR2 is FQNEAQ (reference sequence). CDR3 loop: CASSLLGGGIDEQFF. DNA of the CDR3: TGTGCCAGCAGCTTATTAGGAGGGGGCATCGATGAGCAGTTCTTC. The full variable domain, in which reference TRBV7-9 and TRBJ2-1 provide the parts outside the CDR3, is DTGVSQNPRHKITKRGQNVTFRCDPISEHNRLYWYRQTLGQGPEFLTYFQNEAQLEKSRLLSDRFSAERPKGSFSTLEIQRTEQGDSAMYLCASSLLGGGIDEQFFGPGTRLTVL.

CDR3 coding DNA: TGCGCCAGCAGCCCGAGACAGGGTGGCGATGAGCAGTTCTTC. This gives the protein CASSPRQGGDEQFF. This chain links TRBV4-1 with TRBJ2-1, with TRBD1 matching 7 bases. CDR1 MGHRA and CDR2 YSYEKL come from the germline V gene. V was pared by 4 bases and J by 8 bases, with 8 bases of the junction left unmatched. This CDR3 is 14 amino acids long.

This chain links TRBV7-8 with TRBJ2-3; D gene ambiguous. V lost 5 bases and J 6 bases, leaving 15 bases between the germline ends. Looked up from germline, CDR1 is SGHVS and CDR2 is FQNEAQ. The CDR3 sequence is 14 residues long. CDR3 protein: CASSAALRADTQYF. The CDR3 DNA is TGTGCCAGCAGCGCCGCCCTTAGAGCGGATACGCAGTATTTT.